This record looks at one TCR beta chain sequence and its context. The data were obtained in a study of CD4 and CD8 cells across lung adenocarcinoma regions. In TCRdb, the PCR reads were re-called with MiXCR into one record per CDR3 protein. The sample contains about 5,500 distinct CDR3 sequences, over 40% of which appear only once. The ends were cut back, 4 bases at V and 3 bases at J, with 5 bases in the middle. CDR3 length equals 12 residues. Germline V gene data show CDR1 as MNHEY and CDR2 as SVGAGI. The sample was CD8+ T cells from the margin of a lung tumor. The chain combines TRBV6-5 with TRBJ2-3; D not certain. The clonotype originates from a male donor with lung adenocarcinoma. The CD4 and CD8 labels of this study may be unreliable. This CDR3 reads CASSSVTDTQYF. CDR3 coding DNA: TGTGCCAGCAGTTCCGTTACAGATACGCAGTATTTT.